The 21 T cell receptor beta chains presented below share a single source sample, sequenced in a study of shared clonotypes between healthy human individuals. Repertoires were generated with immunoSEQ multiplex PCR, while TCRdb's copy carries only in-frame clones and drops some. The sample yields about 2.4 million clones, about 92% seen once. The sequencing input was naive CD4+ T cells sorted from blood. Subset here: CD45RA+ positively selected. The receptors derive from a man aged 18 to 30 in good health.

V and J are TRBV4-1 and TRBJ1-1, with 11 bases that match TRBD1. Trimming at V came to 1 base and at J to 4 bases, leaving 2 bases not matched to a gene. CDR1 is MGHRA and CDR2 is YSYEKL in the germline V gene. This CDR3 is 15 amino acids long. CDR3: CASSQVGTGGTEAFF. As DNA, the CDR3 is TGCGCCAGCAGCCAAGTTGGGACAGGGGGCACTGAAGCTTTCTTT.

The rearrangement uses TRBV19 and TRBJ2-7; maybe TRBD1 (5 bases). V lost 7 bases and J 5 bases, leaving 9 bases between the germline ends. The CDR3 has 11 amino acids. Germline V gene lookup returns CDR1 LNHDA and CDR2 SQIVND (reference sequence). CDR3 region: CASTSGNEQYF. CDR3 nucleotides: TGTGCCAGTACTTCAGGGAACGAGCAGTACTTC.

Only a few counts were recorded for this clone. One end of the junction is discordant with germline, which a read error may explain. This chain connects TRBV7-7 to TRBJ2-7, with D tentatively TRBD2 (7 bases). This CDR3 is 11 amino acids long. The V gene's germline CDR1 is SSHAT and CDR2 FNYEAQ (reference sequence). The CDR3 here is CASSSSGEGSF. The CDR3 DNA follows: TGTGCTAGCAGCTCCTCAGGGGAGGGATCCTTC.

J is TRBJ2-7 and V is TRBV19; D possibly corresponds to TRBD1 (6 bases). In germline, CDR1 is LNHDA, CDR2 SQIVND (reference sequence). The CDR3 extends over 13 amino acids. V shed 5 bases and J shed 6 bases, with 14 bases lying between them. The CDR3 spells CASSRAGVREQYF. The CDR3 nucleotides read TGTGCCAGTAGTCGGGCAGGGGTGCGCGAGCAGTACTTC. Full variable domain (remainder filled in from reference TRBV19 and TRBJ2-7): DGGITQSPKYLFRKEGQNVTLSCEQNLNHDAMYWYRQDPGQGLRLIYYSQIVNDFQKGDIAEGYSVSREKKESFPLTVTSAQKNPTAFYLCASSRAGVREQYFGPGTRLTVT.

Worth noting for this clone: Other nucleotide sequences from this sample produce the same CDR3. The V call is TRBV5-1, the J call TRBJ2-5; maybe TRBD1 (5 bases). This CDR3 spans 12 amino acids. Germline CDR1 and CDR2: SGHRS and YFSETQ. V lost 2 bases to trimming and J lost 5 bases, with 7 bases between them. The CDR3 bases are TGCGCCAGCAGCTTAGGGGCCGAGACCCAGTACTTC. Its protein product is CASSLGAETQYF.

V is TRBV5-4 and J is TRBJ2-2; D is possibly TRBD1 (6 bases). From germline, CDR1 is SGHNT and CDR2 YYREEE (reference sequence). Trimming pared 4 bases from V and 4 bases from J, leaving 17 bases between. The CDR3 runs to 16 residues. The CDR3 spells CASSPPTGSITGELFF. CDR3 DNA: TGTGCCAGCAGCCCGCCAACAGGGAGCATCACCGGGGAGCTGTTTTTT.

This clone appeared a single time. The chain recombines TRBV7-2 with TRBJ1-2; TRBD1 agrees at 8 bases. CDR3 length: 14 amino acids. CDR1 is SGHTA, CDR2 FQGNSA, per germline. V lost 5 bases to trimming and J lost 7 bases; unmatched junction nucleotides: 9. The CDR3 DNA follows: TGTGCCAGCAGCCCCCTTCCAGGGGGCGTTGGCTACACCTTC. Its translation is CASSPLPGGVGYTF.

The chain uses TRBV2 and TRBJ2-1; no clear D gene. CDR1 and CDR2 from the germline V gene are SNHLY and FYNNEI. The V end lost 5 bases, the J end lost 8 bases, and 10 bases lay between the germline ends. This CDR3 has 12 residues. As DNA, the CDR3 is TGTGCCAGCAGTCTTACCCCCCATGAGCAGTTCTTC. This codes for CASSLTPHEQFF.

The chain uses TRBV23-1 and TRBJ1-2; D is unresolved. TRBV23-1 is an open reading frame whose function is uncertain. V shed 3 bases and J shed 4 bases, with 9 bases lying between them. The CDR3 is 13 amino acids. This chain's CDR3 is CASSHGVLYGYTF. Here the CDR3 DNA reads TGCGCCAGCAGTCACGGTGTTCTCTATGGCTACACCTTC.

The gene calls are TRBV7-2 and TRBJ2-1; D gene ambiguous. V lost 5 bases to trimming and J lost 3 bases, with 5 bases between them. Germline CDR1 reads SGHTA; CDR2 reads FQGNSA. This CDR3 spans 12 amino acids. Here the CDR3 DNA reads TGTGCCAGCAGCCAAGACTACAATGAGCAGTTCTTC. Protein sequence: CASSQDYNEQFF. Full variable domain (missing parts from reference TRBV7-2 and TRBJ2-1): GAGVSQSPSNKVTEKGKDVELRCDPISGHTALYWYRQSLGQGLEFLIYFQGNSAPDKSGLPSDRFSAERTGGSVSTLTIQRTQQEDSAVYLCASSQDYNEQFFGPGTRLTVL.

The gene calls are TRBV5-4 and TRBJ1-5; maybe TRBD1 (5 bases). Germline V gives CDR1 SGHNT, CDR2 YYREEE (reference sequence). The CDR3 spans 15 residues. Trimming stripped 0 bases from V and 6 bases from J, with 13 bases between. CDR3 in DNA: TGTGCCAGCAGCTTGGCAGGGTCGGCCCCTCAGCCCCAGCATTTT. This sequence encodes CASSLAGSAPQPQHF.

The chain carries TRBV7-2 and TRBJ2-4; 8 positions match TRBD1. The CDR3 is made up of 15 amino acids. CDR1 SGHTA and CDR2 FQGNSA come from the germline V gene. V shed 3 bases and J 10 bases; nucleotides not matched to a gene: 11. The CDR3 sequence is CASSLLIQGVGIQYF. The CDR3 bases are TGTGCCAGCAGCTTGCTAATACAGGGGGTAGGAATTCAGTACTTC.

The gene calls are TRBV18 and TRBJ1-2, with 10 bases identical to TRBD1. CDR1 is KGHSH and CDR2 is LQKENI in the germline V gene. The CDR3 totals 15 residues. V shed 3 bases, J shed 7 bases, and the junction held 8 bases outside the gene matches. As DNA, the CDR3 is TGTGCCAGCTCACCTCTGGGGACAGGGGAGATTGGCTACACCTTC. Residues: CASSPLGTGEIGYTF.

A single count supports this clone. The chain is built from TRBV30 and TRBJ2-5, with no clear D. Germline CDR1 and CDR2: GTSNPN and SVGIG (reference sequence). Trimming left V 6 bases short and J 5 bases short, with 10 bases between. The CDR3 extends over 11 amino acids. This CDR3 is CACLSRETQYF. Here the CDR3 DNA reads TGTGCCTGCTTGTCGCGGGAGACCCAGTACTTC.

As concerns this clone: This sample also contains other DNA sequences that code for the same CDR3. The chain joins TRBV5-4 to TRBJ2-6; possibly TRBD1 for D (6 bases). Trimming shortened V by 0 bases and J by 4 bases, and 8 bases separated the two germline ends. The CDR3 runs to 15 residues. Germline-derived CDR1 and CDR2 are SGHNT and YYREEE (reference sequence). CDR3: CASSLGGLGANVLTF. CDR3 bases: TGTGCCAGCAGCTTGGGGGGGCTCGGGGCCAACGTCCTGACTTTC.

This clone was observed a handful of times. This sequence joins TRBV7-2 and TRBJ1-1, with D hard to call. V lost 4 bases, J lost 7 bases, and 10 bases lay in between. This CDR3 contains 12 residues. The germline V gene has CDR1 SGHTA and CDR2 FQGNSA. In DNA form, the CDR3 reads TGTGCCAGCAGCTCCGCGTTGGGTGAAGCTTTCTTT. It codes for CASSSALGEAFF.

As to this clone: Additional DNA sequences in this sample encode the identical CDR3. The V gene is TRBV20-1, the J gene TRBJ2-7, with D hard to call. Germline V gene sequence: CDR1 DFQATT, CDR2 SNEGSKA (reference sequence). V shed 3 bases and J shed 0 bases, with 3 bases lying between them. CDR3 length: 11 residues. CDR3 in DNA: TGCAGTGCTAGGGTCTCCTACGAGCAGTACTTC. Its protein is CSARVSYEQYF.

This CDR3 reads CASSLQGDNEKLFF. Written as DNA, the CDR3 is TGTGCCAGTAGCCTTCAGGGGGATAATGAAAAACTGTTTTTT. This rearrangement joins TRBV19 to TRBJ1-4, with 7 bases identical to TRBD1. Germline values: CDR1 LNHDA, CDR2 SQIVND (reference sequence). This CDR3 has 14 residues. Trimming at V came to 6 bases and at J to 4 bases, leaving 5 bases not matched to a gene.

CDR3 region: CASSPGQGAYEQYF. The CDR3 DNA reads as TGTGCCAGCAGCCCCGGACAGGGGGCCTACGAGCAGTACTTC. The J gene is TRBJ2-7, the V gene TRBV11-3, with 10 positions matching TRBD1. This CDR3 is built from 14 residues. Germline CDR1 and CDR2: SGHNT and YENEEA. The V segment lost 5 bases and the J segment 2 bases; nucleotides outside the gene matches: 3.

This chain joins TRBV9 and TRBJ1-2; 7 nucleotides align to TRBD1. Germline V gene sequence: CDR1 SGDLS, CDR2 YYNGEE. Trimming cost V 0 bases and J 5 bases; bases outside gene matches: 10. The CDR3 spans 16 residues. CDR3 loop: CASSVVDRPFGYGYTF. The CDR3 DNA follows: TGTGCCAGCAGCGTAGTGGACAGGCCATTCGGGTATGGCTACACCTTC. The whole variable domain, filled in from reference TRBV9 and TRBJ1-2, reads DSGVTQTPKHLITATGQRVTLRCSPRSGDLSVYWYQQSLDQGLQFLIQYYNGEERAKGNILERFSAQQFPDLHSELNLSSLELGDSALYFCASSVVDRPFGYGYTFGSGTRLTVV.

The genes are TRBV6-6 and TRBJ1-1, with a tentative D call TRBD1 (5 bases). Germline V gene lookup returns CDR1 MNHNY and CDR2 SVGAGI (reference sequence). This CDR3 comprises 14 residues. Trimming took 6 bases from V and 4 from J, leaving 15 bases between them. CDR3 sequence reads: CASSRNLRGTEAFF. The CDR3 coding sequence is TGTGCCAGCAGCCGAAACCTTAGGGGCACTGAAGCTTTCTTT.